This TCR beta chain was sequenced in a study of regulatory T cells in long-lasting Graves disease. This clonotype was detected many times. Time point defined: newly diagnosed GD, antithyroid drugs for less than 3 months. Following extraction of RNA from PBMCs, that RNA was used to make the TCR library. Arm-PCR of CDR3 regions and iRepertoire HTBI primers were the basis on which TCR beta libraries were built. MiXCR, applied by TCRdb to the multiplex PCR reads, yields one record per CDR3 protein. The sample yields a few hundred thousand distinct CDR3 sequences, about 12% seen once. The CDR3 is 18 residues long. V lost 1 base and J lost 3, with 20 bases in between. Germline loops: CDR1 SGHAT, CDR2 FQNNGV. These same records also appear under a second study, on T cells in Graves' hyperthyroidism and ophthalmopathy. From that second work: A patient was excluded if there was uncontrolled infection, other autoimmune disease, pregnancy or lactation. When the TCR CDR3 underwent first-round RT-PCR, the HTBI primer set was used.

The chain recombines TRBV11-2 with TRBJ2-3; possibly TRBD2 for D (6 bases). This receptor was taken from a young woman with Graves disease. Material: peripheral blood mononuclear cells (PBMCs), obtained at new diagnosis, from a patient treated with antithyroid drugs. CDR3 in amino acids: CASSLVHSGAFGTDTQYF. Written as DNA, the CDR3 is TGTGCCAGCAGCTTAGTGCATAGCGGAGCTTTCGGGACAGATACGCAGTATTTT.